The present T cell receptor (beta chain) was sequenced within a study of vaccination effects on CD4 cells after COVID-19. Across the study: Participants got two doses of BNT162b2 or mRNA-1273 vaccine. Findings and limits, study-wide: Cross-reactivity toward common cold coronaviruses was confined to only 1 of 255 vaccine-induced clones in healthy vaccinees.

On this clone itself: No antigen is known for it.

The assay was immunoSEQ multiplex PCR, and TCRdb's table has in-frame clones only and misses some. This sample carries fewer than 30,000 clones, 71% of them seen once, and the ten largest clones take approximately 13%. CD4+ T cells specific for antigen were expanded with viral peptide pools by the ViraFEST assay before sequencing. Following culture for about 11 days, CD4+ T cells were isolated. All vaccine recipients tested negative for nucleocapsid antibodies and had never contracted SARS-CoV-2 infection. Wells each received 2.2 million or so PBMC, cultured with approximately 9 IU/ml IL-2 and 9.5 to 10 ug/ml peptides. Days 3 and 7 saw half the medium replaced with IL-2 medium. This sample comprised CD4+ T cells from PBMCs cultured with HCoV-OC43 spike peptides, obtained before COVID-19 vaccination. Stated subset: HCoV-OC43 spike overlapping peptide pool stimulation. The TCR comes from a human donor who received a COVID-19 vaccine.

The CDR3 DNA follows: TGTGCCAGCAGCCGGGGCTATGGCTACACCTTC. This gives the protein CASSRGYGYTF. V is TRBV3-1 (or the pseudogene TRBV3-2) and J is TRBJ1-2; D is unresolved. V lost 4 bases and J lost 4, with 4 bases in between. Germline CDR1 reads LGHDT; CDR2 reads YNNKEL (reference sequence). The CDR3 has 11 residues.